Shown below are 3 T cell receptor beta chains from a single sample sequenced in a study of blood T cell repertoires in COVID-19. Here immunoSEQ multiplex PCR was the method, and the copy in TCRdb shows in-frame clones only, minus some. The sample lists about 300,000 clones, about 81% occurring once. Sequencing was carried out using peripheral blood. The receptors shown here come from a human donor with COVID-19, enrolled during active disease. The donor label of this sample is uncertain.

The chain links TRBV6-5 to TRBJ2-1; 8 bases line up with TRBD2. The V gene end was trimmed by 6 bases and the J gene end by 1 base; junction bases not matched to a gene: 5. The CDR3 is made up of 15 amino acids. Germline V gene data show CDR1 as MNHEY and CDR2 as SVGAGI. CDR3 sequence: CASRLSSGSYNEQFF. CDR3 sequence (DNA): TGTGCCAGCAGACTCTCTAGCGGGTCCTACAATGAGCAGTTCTTC.

This clone was seen once. The rearrangement joins TRBV5-1 to TRBJ2-1; D is unresolved. The CDR3 contains 13 residues. The ends were cut back, 2 bases at V and 2 bases at J, with 5 bases in the middle. Germline CDR1 and CDR2: SGHRS and YFSETQ. The CDR3 region is CASSLITYNEQFF. In DNA, the CDR3 is TGCGCCAGCAGCTTAATAACCTACAATGAGCAGTTCTTC.

This clone was seen a handful of times. The chain uses TRBV5-1 and TRBJ1-3; 9 nucleotides line up with TRBD1. The length of the CDR3 is 17 residues. CDR1 is SGHRS, CDR2 YFSETQ, per germline. Germline trimming cut 3 bases from V and 1 base from J; bases unmatched to any gene: 8. The CDR3 loop reads CASSSEIGQGSGNTIYF. In nucleotides, the CDR3 is TGCGCCAGCAGCTCGGAAATAGGACAGGGGTCTGGAAACACCATATATTTT. Full variable domain (rest looked up from reference TRBV5-1 and TRBJ1-3): KAGVTQTPRYLIKTRGQQVTLSCSPISGHRSVSWYQQTPGQGLQFLFEYFSETQRNKGNFPGRFSGRQFSNSRSEMNVSTLELGDSALYLCASSSEIGQGSGNTIYFGEGSWLTVV.